The 16 T cell receptor beta chains below come from one sample, sequenced in a study of cytomegalovirus exposure and HLA in healthy donors. Sequencing used immunoSEQ multiplex PCR; TCRdb keeps in-frame clones, though not all of them. The sample consists of 68,000 or so clones, 90% to 95% of them appearing once. The sample was PBMCs. The receptor source for this set is a man aged 18 to 35 in good health and CMV-seronegative.

This sequence joins TRBV7-9 and TRBJ2-5; a possible D gene is TRBD2 (6 bases). Germline CDR1 SEHNR, CDR2 FQNEAQ (reference sequence). The CDR3 sequence is 15 residues long. Between the trimmed V and J ends, which lost 2 bases and 5 bases, there was a span of 15 bases. CDR3 sequence: CASSLSSGEWETQYF. Here the CDR3 DNA reads TGTGCCAGCAGCTTAAGTTCGGGGGAGTGGGAGACCCAGTACTTC.

The rearrangement uses TRBV28 and TRBJ2-7; 11 bases match TRBD2. Looked up from germline, CDR1 is MDHEN and CDR2 is SYDVKM. The CDR3 is 15 amino acids. J was trimmed by 7 bases and V by 8 bases; bases with no gene match: 13. The DNA of the CDR3 is TGTGCCAGCGGATTAGCGGGAGGGATGGGTGCAGAGCAGTACTTC. Translated: CASGLAGGMGAEQYF.

J is TRBJ2-1 and V is TRBV14; 9 bases align to TRBD1. The V and J ends lost 4 bases and 2 bases, in that order; junction bases with no gene match: 3. CDR3 length: 15 amino acids. CDR1 and CDR2 from the germline V gene are SGHDN and FVKESK. CDR3 loop: CASSPTGGTYNEQFF. CDR3 nucleotides: TGTGCCAGCAGCCCCACAGGGGGCACCTACAATGAGCAGTTCTTC.

The chain combines TRBV28 with TRBJ1-2; D might be TRBD1 (5 bases). Germline values: CDR1 MDHEN, CDR2 SYDVKM. Trimming took off 0 bases at V and 3 bases at J, with 14 bases between the two ends. The CDR3 has 16 residues. Here the CDR3 DNA reads TGTGCCAGCAGTTTATGGCTTCTAGACAGCGACTATGGCTACACCTTC. Its protein is CASSLWLLDSDYGYTF.

The genes are TRBV6-5 and TRBJ2-5; TRBD1 aligns across 11 bases. This CDR3 comprises 15 residues. V was clipped by 5 bases and J by 4 bases; unmatched bases: 6. Germline V gives CDR1 MNHEY, CDR2 SVGAGI. The CDR3 loop reads CASSMGQGERETQYF. CDR3 in DNA: TGTGCCAGCAGTATGGGACAGGGGGAAAGAGAGACCCAGTACTTC.

The chain employs TRBV28 and TRBJ2-7; 12 bases are a match to TRBD1. The germline V gene encodes CDR1 MDHEN and CDR2 SYDVKM. CDR3 size: 15 residues. V trimming: 5 bases; J trimming: 8 bases; junction bases outside the gene matches: 10. CDR3: CASSDSGTGGSKQYF. The CDR3 coding sequence is TGTGCCAGCAGTGACTCCGGGACAGGGGGCTCTAAGCAGTACTTC. The whole variable domain, filled in from reference TRBV28 and TRBJ2-7, reads DVKVTQSSRYLVKRTGEKVFLECVQDMDHENMFWYRQDPGLGLRLIYFSYDVKMKEKGDIPEGYSVSREKKERFSLILESASTNQTSMYLCASSDSGTGGSKQYFGPGTRLTVT.

This clone was detected only once. The chain is built from TRBV6-6 and TRBJ1-1; possibly TRBD1 for D (6 bases). Per germline, CDR1 MNHNY and CDR2 SVGAGI (reference sequence). This CDR3 spans 13 amino acids. Trimming cost V 10 bases and J 0 bases, with 12 bases left between them. CDR3 coding DNA: TGTGCCACCTCACAGGGTTTGAACACTGAAGCTTTCTTT. Protein: CATSQGLNTEAFF.

The chain's CDR3 is CASSTGLAGRTDTQYF. DNA of the CDR3: TGTGCCAGCAGCACGGGACTAGCGGGCAGAACAGATACGCAGTATTTT. The rearrangement joins TRBV7-9 to TRBJ2-3; 12 bases align to TRBD2. The V gene end was trimmed by 5 bases and the J gene end by 3 bases; junction bases not matched to a gene: 6. The germline CDR1 and CDR2 sequences are SEHNR and FQNEAQ (reference sequence). This CDR3 region has 16 residues.

Here the CDR3 DNA reads TGCAGCGTGATGTCTCGGGCTAGCGGGAACAATGAGCAGTTCTTC. It yields the protein CSVMSRASGNNEQFF. The V and J genes are TRBV29-1 and TRBJ2-1, with 9 positions matching TRBD2. The V and J ends lost 6 bases and 5 bases, in that order; junction bases with no gene match: 11. Germline CDR1 SQVTM, CDR2 ANQGSEA. The CDR3 runs 15 residues.

V and J are TRBV2 and TRBJ2-3, with TRBD1 matching 7 bases. The CDR3 sequence is 13 residues long. V lost 7 bases and J lost 5; bases outside the gene matches: 6. Per germline, CDR1 SNHLY and CDR2 FYNNEI. The chain's CDR3 is CASTTTGVDTQYF. The CDR3, as DNA: TGTGCCAGCACTACAACAGGGGTAGATACGCAGTATTTT.

V gene TRBV30 combines with J gene TRBJ1-1; D uncertain. The CDR3 is made up of 18 amino acids. Germline V lookup: CDR1 GTSNPN, CDR2 SVGIG (reference sequence). Trimming left V 2 bases short and J 6 bases short, with 28 bases between. CDR3 sequence (DNA): TGTGCCTGGAGTATACCAACGGTCAGGCTTGGTGTCTTCGCTGAAGCTTTCTTT. Its protein product is CAWSIPTVRLGVFAEAFF.

The chain couples TRBV28 to TRBJ1-2; weak D call: TRBD1 (5 bases). V was clipped by 3 bases and J by 3 bases, with 8 bases between them. Germline CDR1 and CDR2: MDHEN and SYDVKM. The CDR3 contains 13 residues. The CDR3 region is CASSLRRDYGYTF. The CDR3, as DNA: TGTGCCAGCAGTTTGCGCAGGGACTATGGCTACACCTTC.

The V gene is TRBV18, the J gene TRBJ2-7; the match to TRBD1 covers 10 bases. The CDR3 has 17 residues. Germline values: CDR1 KGHSH, CDR2 LQKENI. The ends lost 3 bases at V and 0 bases at J; junction bases unmatched: 8. The CDR3 spells CASSPPRTGGHSYEQYF. The CDR3 DNA is TGTGCCAGCTCACCCCCTCGGACAGGGGGACACTCCTACGAGCAGTACTTC.

A single count supports this clone. The chain recombines TRBV4-3 with TRBJ1-2; 9 bases match TRBD1. The V segment lost 1 base and the J segment 2 bases; nucleotides outside the gene matches: 5. Germline V lookup: CDR1 LGHNA, CDR2 YSLEER. This CDR3 is built from 16 residues. CDR3 nucleotides: TGCGCCAGCAGCCAAGCTATCGGGACAGGGAACTATGGCTACACCTTC. Protein sequence: CASSQAIGTGNYGYTF.

The chain uses TRBV2 and TRBJ1-1; 7 nucleotides line up with TRBD1. CDR1 is SNHLY and CDR2 is FYNNEI in the germline V gene. This CDR3 contains 12 residues. V shed 4 bases and J 11 bases; nucleotides not matched to a gene: 7. The CDR3 protein is CASSVGGVVAFF. The CDR3 DNA sequence: TGTGCCAGCAGTGTAGGGGGCGTCGTGGCTTTCTTT.

The rearrangement links TRBV27 to TRBJ2-7; possibly TRBD1 for D (5 bases). The CDR3 loop spans 14 amino acids. V lost 0 bases and J 3 bases, leaving 9 bases between the germline ends. CDR1 is MNHEY, CDR2 SMNVEV, per germline (reference sequence). The CDR3 coding sequence is TGTGCCAGCAGTTTATCGGGGCCCTACTACGAGCAGTACTTC. Its protein product is CASSLSGPYYEQYF.